A selection of T cell receptor beta chains follows, all from one sample in a study of siplizumab effects on memory and regulatory T cells. TCRdb's copy holds only in-frame clones and misses some; the assay was immunoSEQ multiplex PCR. The sample lists 45,000 to 60,000 clones, approximately 84% seen once, with around 0.3% in the top ten. What was sequenced was naive CD8+ T cells sorted from blood. These receptors came from a human donor in good health. Both conserved end residues are part of each CDR3. The D gene is left open where the match is weak. Rows may omit the clone size; those that give it use once, few, many or a size class.

D gene,J gene,V gene,clone size,CDR3 protein,CDR3 DNA
.,TRBJ1-1,TRBV19,.,CASSHASYTEAFF,TGTGCCAGTTCGCATGCCAGCTACACTGAAGCTTTCTTT
.,TRBJ1-5,TRBV6-4,.,CASSGDSNQPLGF,TGTGCCAGCAGTGGAGACAGCAATCAGCCCCTAGGATTT
TRBD1,TRBJ1-2,TRBV7-9,.,CASSREIEGAGGYTF,TGTGCCAGCAGCCGAGAGATTGAGGGGGCTGGAGGCTACACCTTC
.,TRBJ1-1,TRBV9,few,CASSLMTENTEAFF,TGTGCCAGCAGCTTAATGACAGAGAACACTGAAGCTTTCTTT
.,TRBJ1-1,TRBV19,.,CASSIVGGVGTEAFF,TGTGCCAGTAGTATTGTGGGAGGGGTGGGCACTGAAGCTTTCTTT
.,TRBJ2-4,TRBV10-2,.,CASSGEQNIQYF,TGCGCCAGCAGTGGGGAACAGAACATTCAGTACTTC
.,TRBJ2-7,TRBV19,.,CASSKDYRISSYEQYF,TGTGCCAGTAGTAAGGACTACCGAATTAGTTCCTACGAGCAGTACTTC
.,TRBJ2-7,TRBV6-5,.,CASSYGGHEQYF,TGTGCCAGCTCCTATGGGGGCCACGAGCAGTACTTC
.,TRBJ1-4,TRBV15,.,CATSPSSFGQDEKLFF,TGTGCCACCAGCCCGTCTAGTTTTGGGCAGGATGAAAAACTGTTTTTT
TRBD1,TRBJ1-2,TRBV2,.,CASSEPGQGYYGYTF,TGTGCCAGCAGTGAACCCGGACAGGGCTACTATGGCTACACCTTC
.,TRBJ1-5,TRBV9,few,CASSVGPDQPQHF,TGTGCCAGCAGCGTAGGCCCGGATCAGCCCCAGCATTTT
.,TRBJ2-2,TRBV13,.,CASSWSVTGELFF,TGTGCCAGCAGCTGGAGTGTTACCGGGGAGCTGTTTTTT
.,TRBJ1-2,TRBV19,few,CASGQIYGYTF,TGTGCCAGCGGACAGATTTATGGCTACACCTTC